This TCR beta chain was retrieved from a study of blood T cell repertoires in COVID-19. On the study more broadly: From the United States, Italy and Spain came samples of acute and convalescent COVID-19. T cells, B-cell-depleted T cells, or PBMCs provided the cDNA or gDNA that served as material.

Original analysis: Scientists estimated how many nucleated cells there were by amplifying reference gene primers. Only in-frame clones appear in the TCRdb table, and some are missing; sequencing was by immunoSEQ multiplex PCR. From that table come the V and J calls and clone size; the DNA was used to work out D and trimming. This sample yields about 150,000 clones, of which approximately 73% are seen a single time; roughly 4.5% belongs to the top ten. This CDR3 region has 15 residues. Germline CDR1 is MNHEY and CDR2 is SMNVEV (reference sequence). V was clipped by 2 bases and J by 3 bases, with 14 bases between them.

The chain is built from TRBV27 and TRBJ2-7, with D unclear. The receptor comes from a man in his fifties or sixties with acute or convalescent COVID-19. Source material: peripheral blood. The CDR3 protein is CASSLGQETYYEQYF. The DNA for the CDR3 is TGTGCCAGCAGTTTAGGGCAGGAAACATACTACGAGCAGTACTTC.